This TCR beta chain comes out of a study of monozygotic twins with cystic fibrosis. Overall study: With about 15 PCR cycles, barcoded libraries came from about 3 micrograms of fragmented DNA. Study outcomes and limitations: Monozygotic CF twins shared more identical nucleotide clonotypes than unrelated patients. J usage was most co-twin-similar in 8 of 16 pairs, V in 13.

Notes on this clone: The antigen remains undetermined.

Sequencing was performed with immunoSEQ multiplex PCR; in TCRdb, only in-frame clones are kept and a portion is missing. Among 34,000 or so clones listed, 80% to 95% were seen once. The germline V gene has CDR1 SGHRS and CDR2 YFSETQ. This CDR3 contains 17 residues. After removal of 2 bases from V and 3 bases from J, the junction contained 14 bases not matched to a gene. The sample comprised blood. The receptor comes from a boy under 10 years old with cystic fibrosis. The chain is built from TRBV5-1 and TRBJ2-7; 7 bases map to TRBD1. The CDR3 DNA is TGCGCCAGCAGCTTAGGGCCCGGGACAGTCCTAGGCTACGAGCAGTACTTC. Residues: CASSLGPGTVLGYEQYF.